Shown below are 27 T cell receptor beta chains from a single sample sequenced in a study of cytomegalovirus exposure and HLA in healthy donors. Vbeta (60) and Jbeta (13) primers were used in the PCR. TCRdb keeps only in-frame clones here, not all; method: immunoSEQ multiplex PCR. The repertoire has about 99,000 clones, 60% to 85% of them found once; the top ten carry roughly 3.9%. The specimen was PBMCs. The origin of the receptors is a man over 45 in good health and CMV-seropositive.

The CDR3 sequence: CASSPGLVEFYNEQFF. In DNA form, the CDR3 reads TGTGCCAGCAGCCCAGGACTAGTAGAATTTTACAATGAGCAGTTCTTC. The chain couples TRBV14 to TRBJ2-1; 7 bases are a match to TRBD2. The germline gives CDR1 SGHDN, CDR2 FVKESK. The CDR3 consists of 16 residues. V lost 4 bases to trimming and J lost 4 bases; unmatched junction nucleotides: 10.

Written as DNA, the CDR3 is TGTGCCAGCAGTATCACTAGCGGCCAAGAGACCCAGTACTTC. Its translation is CASSITSGQETQYF. The V gene is TRBV28, the J gene TRBJ2-5, with 8 bases aligning to TRBD2. The CDR3 sequence is 14 residues long. Germline CDR1 MDHEN, CDR2 SYDVKM. Trimming took 5 bases from V and 1 from J; bases not matched to a gene: 3.

The V gene is TRBV10-3, the J gene TRBJ2-7, with a weak D call TRBD2 (6 bases). The CDR3 spans 15 residues. Germline lookup yields CDR1 ENHRY and CDR2 SYGVKD. With 2 bases removed from V and 2 bases from J, the gap between germline ends came to 13 bases. CDR3 coding DNA: TGTGCCATCAGTGAGGGAGTAGCGGCTACCTACGAGCAGTACTTC. Translation gives CAISEGVAATYEQYF.

Only a few counts were recorded for this clone. The chain carries TRBV4-3 and TRBJ2-2, with D maybe TRBD1 (6 bases). V dropped 3 bases and J dropped 2 bases, with 10 bases sitting between them. This CDR3 region has 15 residues. The germline V gene encodes CDR1 LGHNA and CDR2 YSLEER. The CDR3 spells CASSQDSLNTGELFF. The CDR3 bases are TGCGCCAGCAGCCAGGACAGCTTAAACACCGGGGAGCTGTTTTTT.

The V and J genes are TRBV7-9 and TRBJ2-1; D might be TRBD1 (7 bases). Germline loops: CDR1 SEHNR, CDR2 FQNEAQ (reference sequence). The CDR3 consists of 15 residues. V lost 3 bases, J lost 8 bases, and 17 bases lay in between. The CDR3 here is CASSFGAGGMDEQFF. CDR3 in DNA: TGTGCCAGCAGCTTTGGGGCAGGGGGGATGGATGAGCAGTTCTTC.

The CDR3: CASKTGGNYNEQFF. Written as DNA, the CDR3 is TGTGCCAGCAAGACGGGAGGGAACTACAATGAGCAGTTCTTC. The V and J genes are TRBV5-4 and TRBJ2-1, with 8 nucleotides matching TRBD2. Unmatched junction bases numbered 5, after V lost 6 bases and J lost 3 bases. The CDR3 extends over 14 amino acids. The germline CDR1 and CDR2 sequences are SGHNT and YYREEE (reference sequence).

This clone was seen a single time. The V gene is TRBV28, the J gene TRBJ2-7; 7 bases line up with TRBD1. CDR1 is MDHEN, CDR2 SYDVKM, per germline. The CDR3 is 12 amino acids. V trimming: 6 bases; J trimming: 2 bases; junction bases outside the gene matches: 1. CDR3 in amino acids: CASRGGPYEQYF. The DNA for the CDR3 is TGTGCCAGCAGAGGGGGCCCCTACGAGCAGTACTTC.

This chain connects TRBV27 to TRBJ2-5; 9 bases map to TRBD1. The DNA end is more similar to TRBJ2-7, so the J call may be wrong. The CDR3 spans 13 residues. Germline V CDR1 and CDR2: MNHEY, SMNVEV (reference sequence). The CDR3: CASSRGQGYEQYF. The CDR3 DNA reads TGTGCCAGCAGTCGGGGACAGGGCTACGAGCAGTACTTC.

J is TRBJ2-5 and V is TRBV11-3, with D uncertain. Germline values: CDR1 SGHNT, CDR2 YENEEA. Trimming took 3 bases from V and 5 from J, leaving 10 bases between them. The CDR3 extends over 13 amino acids. Written as DNA, the CDR3 is TGTGCCAGCAGCTTCCTGCCTGCGGAGACCCAGTACTTC. This translates into CASSFLPAETQYF.

The chain's CDR3 is CASSYSGRAGFF. Written as DNA, the CDR3 is TGCGCCAGCAGCTATAGCGGGAGGGCCGGGTTCTTC. This chain links TRBV5-1 with TRBJ2-1; 11 bases match TRBD2. Germline loops: CDR1 SGHRS, CDR2 YFSETQ. The CDR3 is 12 amino acids. The V segment lost 3 bases and the J segment 15 bases; nucleotides outside the gene matches: 5.

The J gene is TRBJ1-2, the V gene TRBV19, with TRBD1 matching 10 bases. V was clipped by 7 bases and J by 4 bases; unmatched bases: 18. Per the germline V gene, CDR1 is LNHDA and CDR2 is SQIVND (reference sequence). The CDR3 has 18 amino acids. CDR3 amino acids: CASTQNLMGQGLGYGYTF. In DNA, the CDR3 is TGTGCCAGTACCCAAAATCTGATGGGACAGGGGTTAGGCTATGGCTACACCTTC.

This clone is categorized as large. This chain joins TRBV19 and TRBJ2-2, with 13 bases identical to TRBD2. Per germline, CDR1 LNHDA and CDR2 SQIVND (reference sequence). The ends lost 7 bases at V and 3 bases at J; junction bases unmatched: 2. The CDR3 extends over 15 amino acids. CDR3 region: CASIGTSGDTGELFF. DNA of the CDR3: TGTGCCAGTATTGGGACTAGCGGGGACACCGGGGAGCTGTTTTTT.

The genes are TRBV10-3 and TRBJ2-3, with a possible D match to TRBD2 (6 bases). Trimming removed 11 bases from V and 5 bases from J, with 17 bases in between. Per germline, CDR1 ENHRY and CDR2 SYGVKD. CDR3 length: 13 amino acids. Written as DNA, the CDR3 is TGTGCCTCCACGGAGGAGGGCCGAGATACGCAGTATTTT. Its protein product is CASTEEGRDTQYF.

CDR3 sequence reads: CASHRGGDTDTQYF. CDR3 bases: TGCGCCAGCCATCGGGGGGGGGACACAGATACGCAGTATTTT. The genes are TRBV10-1 and TRBJ2-3; TRBD2 matches 8 bases. Germline V gene data show CDR1 as WNHNN and CDR2 as SYGVQD (reference sequence). CDR3 size: 14 residues. The J segment lost 2 bases and the V segment lost 8 bases, leaving 6 bases of the junction unmatched.

The chain carries TRBV6-6 and TRBJ2-1; D not certain. The CDR3 has 12 amino acids. V dropped 5 bases and J dropped 4 bases, with 6 bases sitting between them. CDR1 and CDR2 (germline): MNHNY, SVGAGI (reference sequence). The CDR3 spells CASSLSYNEQFF. Here the CDR3 DNA reads TGTGCCAGCAGTCTCAGTTACAATGAGCAGTTCTTC.

The chain employs TRBV7-3 and TRBJ2-2; a possible D gene is TRBD2 (6 bases). Germline assignment: CDR1 SGHTA and CDR2 FQGTGA. The CDR3 totals 15 residues. V was shortened by 1 base and J by 1 base, with 7 bases between the two germline ends. CDR3 in DNA: TGTGCCAGCAGCTTAAACGGGAGGAACACCGGGGAGCTGTTTTTT. The encoded protein is CASSLNGRNTGELFF.

This clone was seen a handful of times. J is TRBJ1-4 and V is TRBV27, with D possibly being TRBD1 (6 bases). CDR1 is MNHEY, CDR2 SMNVEV, per germline (reference sequence). The CDR3 sequence is 19 residues long. V shed 0 bases and J shed 0 bases, with 17 bases lying between them. The DNA for the CDR3 is TGTGCCAGCAGTTTATCGAGGGGGGGACATAAGGCAACTAATGAAAAACTGTTTTTT. Translation gives CASSLSRGGHKATNEKLFF.

This sequence joins TRBV19 and TRBJ1-5, with 7 bases that match TRBD1. Unmatched junction bases numbered 8, after V lost 5 bases and J lost 7 bases. This CDR3 has 14 amino acids. Germline CDR1 reads LNHDA; CDR2 reads SQIVND (reference sequence). CDR3 in amino acids: CASSLDRVEQPQHF. CDR3 DNA sequence: TGTGCCAGTAGTCTCGACAGGGTGGAGCAGCCCCAGCATTTT.

CDR3 in amino acids: CASSARLAGGGGPTDTQYF. Here the CDR3 DNA reads TGTGCCAGCAGCGCCCGACTAGCGGGAGGAGGAGGTCCCACAGATACGCAGTATTTT. The V and J genes are TRBV9 and TRBJ2-3, with 13 bases identical to TRBD2. CDR1 is SGDLS and CDR2 is YYNGEE in the germline V gene. J was trimmed by 2 bases and V by 3 bases; bases with no gene match: 12. There are 19 residues in the CDR3.

The rearrangement uses TRBV28 and TRBJ2-2; 7 bases are a match to TRBD2. V shed 4 bases and J 0 bases; nucleotides not matched to a gene: 5. The CDR3 runs 16 residues. Germline V CDR1 and CDR2: MDHEN, SYDVKM. The CDR3 nucleotides are TGTGCCAGCAGTTCCCCTAGCGGCACGAACACCGGGGAGCTGTTTTTT. It codes for CASSSPSGTNTGELFF.

The chain couples TRBV4-3 to TRBJ2-1; 12 bases are a match to TRBD2. The CDR3 contains 18 residues. V was clipped by 4 bases and J by 2 bases; unmatched bases: 9. Per germline, CDR1 LGHNA and CDR2 YSLEER. The CDR3 coding sequence is TGCGCCAGCAGCCCTGGGAGGCTAGCGGGAGGGGCCTACAATGAGCAGTTCTTC. Its protein product is CASSPGRLAGGAYNEQFF.

The chain couples TRBV7-2 to TRBJ1-1; weak D call: TRBD1 (6 bases). Germline loops: CDR1 SGHTA, CDR2 FQGNSA. The CDR3 is 16 amino acids. V lost 3 bases and J 0 bases, leaving 14 bases between the germline ends. CDR3 loop: CASSFGGGGMNTEAFF. The CDR3 nucleotides are TGTGCCAGCAGCTTTGGAGGGGGGGGGATGAACACTGAAGCTTTCTTT.

The gene calls are TRBV18 and TRBJ2-7, with D tentatively TRBD1 (5 bases). Per germline, CDR1 KGHSH and CDR2 LQKENI. The CDR3 spans 14 residues. V was cut by 2 bases and J by 5 bases, with 13 bases left in between. The CDR3 DNA reads as TGTGCCAGCTCACCAAGCTCAGGGTTCCACGAGCAGTACTTC. As protein: CASSPSSGFHEQYF.

The chain joins TRBV6-5 to TRBJ2-1; D is ambiguous. The germline gives CDR1 MNHEY, CDR2 SVGAGI. The CDR3 is 15 residues long. Trimming shortened V by 1 base and J by 0 bases, and 7 bases separated the two germline ends. The CDR3 DNA is TGTGCCAGCAGTTACTGGGCCAGCTCCTACAATGAGCAGTTCTTC. As protein: CASSYWASSYNEQFF.

This clone has just one count. J is TRBJ2-7 and V is TRBV11-3; 10 nucleotides align to TRBD1. The CDR3 covers 15 residues. CDR1 and CDR2 (germline): SGHNT, YENEEA. The ends lost 6 bases at V and 2 bases at J; junction bases unmatched: 7. CDR3: CASSYGTGVAYEQYF. DNA of the CDR3: TGTGCCAGCAGTTACGGGACAGGGGTCGCCTACGAGCAGTACTTC.

Written as DNA, the CDR3 is TGTGCCAGCAGGAGCCCCGGACAGGGAAGGGGTGAAAAACTGTTTTTT. Its translation is CASRSPGQGRGEKLFF. V and J are TRBV2 and TRBJ1-4; TRBD1 aligns across 8 bases. This CDR3 has 16 amino acids. Germline V gene lookup returns CDR1 SNHLY and CDR2 FYNNEI. The V segment lost 6 bases and the J segment 7 bases; nucleotides outside the gene matches: 13.

V is TRBV6-1 and J is TRBJ1-5, with 8 nucleotides matching TRBD1. J gave up 7 bases and V 4 bases, and 9 bases lay outside the gene matches. CDR3 length equals 15 residues. Germline CDR1 MNHNS, CDR2 SASEGT. The CDR3 sequence: CASSAGTGGMQPQHF. CDR3 DNA sequence: TGTGCCAGCAGTGCGGGTACAGGGGGTATGCAGCCCCAGCATTTT.